A single TCR beta chain is shown here with its context. Antigen: not known. This sample is part of a study of cytomegalovirus exposure and HLA in healthy donors. Study observations and caveats: In vitro data verified three CMV-associated chains as specific for CMV antigens. A list of 164 TCR beta chains associated with cytomegalovirus was given.

The study ran its PCR with 60 Vbeta and 13 Jbeta primers. Sequencing was performed with immunoSEQ multiplex PCR; in TCRdb, only in-frame clones are kept and a portion is missing. The sample includes around 120,000 clones, less than 75% of them seen just once. The V segment lost 7 bases and the J segment 5 bases; nucleotides outside the gene matches: 9. The CDR3 is made up of 14 amino acids. Germline assignment: CDR1 MNHEY and CDR2 SVGAGI. The receptor's source is a woman aged 40 to 49 in good health and CMV-seronegative. V and J are TRBV6-5 and TRBJ1-1, with 8 bases fitting TRBD1. Sequenced input: PBMCs. This CDR3 reads CASTSPTGVTEAFF. CDR3 DNA: TGTGCCAGCACTTCGCCGACAGGGGTGACTGAAGCTTTCTTT.